This entry features one TCR beta chain sequence. Germline V CDR1 and CDR2: SGHRS, YFSETQ. CDR3 length: 14 residues. V dropped 0 bases and J dropped 6; count of bases not matched to a gene: 2. TCRdb's copy holds only in-frame clones and misses some; the assay was immunoSEQ multiplex PCR. The table has roughly 130,000 clones, 88% seen once. This sample stems from a study of PD-1 blockade in mismatch repair-deficient tumors. Sample: peripheral blood, taken roughly 70 weeks after starting pembrolizumab. The chain carries TRBV5-1 and TRBJ2-1; 8 bases match TRBD2. The receptor comes from an adult with mismatch repair-deficient cancer. CDR3 in amino acids: CASSLGGGLNEQFF. CDR3 DNA sequence: TGCGCCAGCAGCTTGGGCGGGGGGCTCAATGAGCAGTTCTTC.